The present TCR beta chain was sequenced within a study of preoperative IRX-2 immunotherapy in early breast cancer. Treatment given: preoperative locoregional IRX-2 cytokine immunotherapy. Preoperative locoregional IRX-2 cytokine immunotherapy was tested in the phase Ib source study. Profiled with immunoSEQ multiplex PCR; TCRdb holds only in-frame clones, not every one. Of about 98,000 clones in the sample, just over 85% were seen once. The germline V gene encodes CDR1 LNHDA and CDR2 SQIVND (reference sequence). The CDR3 runs to 16 residues. Trimming took off 5 bases at V and 1 base at J, with 14 bases between the two ends. This clone was picked up a small number of times.

The source was tumor tissue, collected after IRX-2 immunotherapy. The chain uses TRBV19 and TRBJ2-2; no reliable D call. The source of this sequence is a human donor with breast cancer. The CDR3 nucleotides read TGTGCCAGTAGTGACTGGGGTAGGGAGAACACCGGGGAGCTGTTTTTT. It translates to CASSDWGRENTGELFF.